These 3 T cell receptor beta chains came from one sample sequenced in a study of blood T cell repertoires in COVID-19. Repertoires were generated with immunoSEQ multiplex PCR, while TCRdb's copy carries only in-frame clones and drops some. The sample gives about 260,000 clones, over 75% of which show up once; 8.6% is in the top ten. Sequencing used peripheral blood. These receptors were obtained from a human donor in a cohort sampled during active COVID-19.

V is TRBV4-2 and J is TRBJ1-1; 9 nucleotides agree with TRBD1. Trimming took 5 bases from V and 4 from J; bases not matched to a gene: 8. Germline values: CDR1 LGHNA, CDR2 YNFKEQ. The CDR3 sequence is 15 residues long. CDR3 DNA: TGTGCCAGCAGCTACTCCGGGACAGGGATCACTGAAGCTTTCTTT. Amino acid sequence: CASSYSGTGITEAFF.

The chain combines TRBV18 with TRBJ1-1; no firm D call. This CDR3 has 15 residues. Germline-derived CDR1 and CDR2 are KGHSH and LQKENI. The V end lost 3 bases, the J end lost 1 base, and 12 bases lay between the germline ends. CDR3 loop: CASSPRGIANTEAFF. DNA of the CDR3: TGTGCCAGCTCACCGAGAGGGATAGCGAACACTGAAGCTTTCTTT.

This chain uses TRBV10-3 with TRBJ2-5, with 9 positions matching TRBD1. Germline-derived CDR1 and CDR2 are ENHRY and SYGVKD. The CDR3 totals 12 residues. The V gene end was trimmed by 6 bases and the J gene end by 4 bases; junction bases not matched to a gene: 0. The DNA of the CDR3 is TGTGCCATCAGGGGACAGGGAGAGACCCAGTACTTC. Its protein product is CAIRGQGETQYF.